The 5 T cell receptor beta chains in this list originate from one sample, sequenced in a study of blood T cell repertoires in COVID-19. Using immunoSEQ multiplex PCR, the repertoire was profiled, and TCRdb retains in-frame clones only, with some absent. The table has roughly 81,000 clones, 89% seen once. Sequencing was carried out using peripheral blood. These receptors were taken from a man aged 70-80 years with active or convalescent COVID-19.

The chain joins TRBV29-1 to TRBJ2-5; D unclear. Germline assignment: CDR1 SQVTM and CDR2 ANQGSEA. The CDR3 length is 13 residues. V gave up 4 bases and J gave up 1 base, with 10 bases separating them. The CDR3 here is CSVVQNFQETQYF. CDR3 in DNA: TGCAGCGTTGTACAGAACTTCCAAGAGACCCAGTACTTC.

The chain carries TRBV7-9 and TRBJ1-6, with 11 positions matching TRBD1. The length of the CDR3 is 16 residues. Germline assignment: CDR1 SEHNR and CDR2 FQNEAQ (reference sequence). V gave up 5 bases and J gave up 10 bases; unmatched junction bases: 10. CDR3 sequence (DNA): TGTGCCAGCAGCCCTACGGGGGACAGGGGGGGATCACCCCTCCACTTT. It yields the protein CASSPTGDRGGSPLHF. Full variable domain (outside the CDR3, taken from reference TRBV7-9 and TRBJ1-6): DTGVSQNPRHKITKRGQNVTFRCDPISEHNRLYWYRQTLGQGPEFLTYFQNEAQLEKSRLLSDRFSAERPKGSFSTLEIQRTEQGDSAMYLCASSPTGDRGGSPLHFGNGTRLTVT.

The DNA for the CDR3 is TGTGCCAGCAGCGTAGAACAGGGGCTTAATTCACCCCTCCACTTT. The encoded protein is CASSVEQGLNSPLHF. This chain uses TRBV9 with TRBJ1-6, with 7 nucleotides matching TRBD1. Germline CDR1 reads SGDLS; CDR2 reads YYNGEE. V was clipped by 0 bases and J by 6 bases; unmatched bases: 3. CDR3 length: 15 amino acids.

The genes are TRBV13 and TRBJ2-3, with TRBD2 matching 9 bases. This CDR3 contains 15 residues. V shed 4 bases, J shed 1 base, and the junction held 3 bases outside the gene matches. CDR1 and CDR2 (germline): PRHDT, FYEKMQ (reference sequence). In nucleotides, the CDR3 is TGTGCCAGCAGCTCCCGACTAGCGGGCACAGATACGCAGTATTTT. It encodes CASSSRLAGTDTQYF.

The V call is TRBV4-1, the J call TRBJ1-1; TRBD1 aligns across 10 bases. J gave up 1 base and V 1 base, and 3 bases lay outside the gene matches. CDR1 MGHRA and CDR2 YSYEKL come from the germline V gene. The CDR3 extends over 16 amino acids. The DNA for the CDR3 is TGCGCCAGCAGCCAAGGACAGGGGGCCTCGAACACTGAAGCTTTCTTT. It is translated as CASSQGQGASNTEAFF.